A single sample is the source of the 20 T cell receptor beta chains below, sequenced in a study of response to subunit inactivated influenza vaccine listed by TCRdb under 2018. Libraries were prepared through RT-PCR. This sample was sequenced with an Illumina HiSeq 2500. The public reads were run again by TCRdb, first through fastp at Q25 and then through MiXCR, and only productive beta chains were kept. One record per CDR3 amino acid sequence lists the most common genes and DNA. Here the sample has over 300,000 distinct CDR3 sequences; roughly 22% occur a single time. The top ten clones comprise 9.5% to 13% of the sample. The input for sequencing was PBMCs from blood, taken approximately 22 months after vaccination. All receptors come from a man aged 50-75 years who received an inactivated influenza vaccine. Donor details come from another sample of the same person, matched by shared clones.

This clonotype was counted a few times. The rearrangement joins TRBV6-1 to TRBJ2-5; TRBD2 aligns across 8 bases. Per the germline V gene, CDR1 is MNHNS and CDR2 is SASEGT. CDR3 length: 14 residues. V gave up 7 bases and J gave up 5 bases; unmatched junction bases: 9. CDR3 loop: CASTDGGAPETQYF. DNA of the CDR3: TGTGCCAGCACTGACGGGGGGGCTCCGGAGACCCAGTACTTC.

This clonotype was recorded a few times. CDR3 sequence reads: CASSQDLGSGNTIYF. CDR3 coding DNA: TGCGCCAGCAGCCAAGATTTGGGGTCTGGAAACACCATATATTTT. V gene TRBV4-3 combines with J gene TRBJ1-3; no firm D call. V gave up 0 bases and J gave up 1 base, with 7 bases separating them. The CDR3 is 15 residues long. The germline CDR1 and CDR2 sequences are LGHNA and YSLEER.

The rearrangement links TRBV4-1 to TRBJ1-2, with D hard to call. Per germline, CDR1 MGHRA and CDR2 YSYEKL. V was clipped by 0 bases and J by 4 bases, with 24 bases between them. CDR3 length: 19 residues. The CDR3 DNA reads as TGCGCCAGCAGCCAAGATCCTGGCCGGGGTTTTGCCGACGGCTATGGCTACACCTTC. It specifies CASSQDPGRGFADGYGYTF.

The rearrangement joins TRBV7-9 to TRBJ1-1; 7 bases line up with TRBD1. This CDR3 has 15 residues. The germline gives CDR1 SEHNR, CDR2 FQNEAQ (reference sequence). The trim removed 5 bases at V and 4 bases at J, leaving 10 bases unmatched. The CDR3: CASSPRTGTTTEAFF. CDR3 nucleotides: TGTGCCAGCAGCCCAAGGACAGGAACTACCACTGAAGCTTTCTTT.

The chain joins TRBV10-3 to TRBJ2-7; 9 bases are a match to TRBD1. Germline CDR1 and CDR2: ENHRY and SYGVKD. The CDR3 runs to 15 residues. The junction had 7 bases not matched to a gene; V was cut back by 4 bases and J by 3 bases. DNA of the CDR3: TGTGCCATCAGTGGAGTCGGGACAGGGAGCTACGAGCAGTACTTC. This gives the protein CAISGVGTGSYEQYF.

The CDR3 region is CASSLVTSGTTDTQYF. For the CDR3, the DNA is TGTGCCAGCAGCTTAGTGACTAGCGGGACAACAGATACGCAGTATTTT. The chain employs TRBV13 and TRBJ2-3; 11 positions match TRBD2. The V gene end was trimmed by 1 base and the J gene end by 3 bases; junction bases not matched to a gene: 3. CDR3 length: 16 residues. The germline V gene has CDR1 PRHDT and CDR2 FYEKMQ (reference sequence). Based on the CDR3 plus reference TRBV13 and TRBJ2-3, the full variable domain is AAGVIQSPRHLIKEKRETATLKCYPIPRHDTVYWYQQGPGQDPQFLISFYEKMQSDKGSIPDRFSAQQFSDYHSELNMSSLELGDSALYFCASSLVTSGTTDTQYFGPGTRLTVL.

This clonotype was counted a few times. This chain uses TRBV9 with TRBJ2-4; 15 bases agree with TRBD2. J lost 6 bases, V lost 4 bases, and 2 bases had no gene match. CDR1 and CDR2 from the germline V gene are SGDLS and YYNGEE. CDR3 size: 15 residues. The CDR3 protein is CASSTGLAGGNIQYF. CDR3 nucleotides: TGTGCCAGCAGCACGGGACTAGCGGGGGGAAACATTCAGTACTTC.

This chain connects TRBV3-1 to TRBJ2-1; no clear D gene. The CDR3 covers 12 residues. V was trimmed by 4 bases and J by 5 bases, leaving 6 bases between them. In germline, CDR1 is LGHDT, CDR2 YNNKEL (reference sequence). CDR3 protein: CASSRGNNEQFF. CDR3 sequence (DNA): TGTGCCAGCAGCCGGGGTAACAATGAGCAGTTCTTC.

This chain joins TRBV20-1 and TRBJ2-1; 7 nucleotides agree with TRBD2. The CDR3 length is 18 residues. With 2 bases clipped from V and 2 bases from J, the junction kept 15 bases outside the gene matches. Germline-derived CDR1 and CDR2 are DFQATT and SNEGSKA (reference sequence). The chain's CDR3 is CSARPPHGGSIPYNEQFF. The CDR3 region has the DNA TGCAGTGCTAGACCCCCTCACGGGGGGAGTATCCCCTACAATGAGCAGTTCTTC.

This clonotype was found a few times. This rearrangement joins TRBV9 to TRBJ2-3; TRBD1 matches 11 bases. V dropped 4 bases and J dropped 3; count of bases not matched to a gene: 4. Per germline, CDR1 SGDLS and CDR2 YYNGEE. The CDR3 covers 15 residues. The CDR3 here is CASSIGQGATDTQYF. CDR3 bases: TGTGCCAGCAGCATTGGACAGGGGGCGACAGATACGCAGTATTTT.

This clonotype was seen ten or more times. The chain employs TRBV20-1 and TRBJ1-4; no firm D call. The CDR3 covers 12 residues. Germline V gene sequence: CDR1 DFQATT, CDR2 SNEGSKA (reference sequence). V was clipped by 3 bases and J by 6 bases, with 8 bases between them. CDR3 sequence reads: CSARFGDEKLFF. The CDR3 bases are TGCAGTGCTAGGTTCGGGGATGAAAAACTGTTTTTT.

This clonotype was seen only a few times. This chain uses TRBV5-6 with TRBJ1-1, with TRBD1 identical over 8 bases. The V gene's germline CDR1 is SGHDT and CDR2 YYEEEE. Losses at the gene ends were 4 bases for V and 1 base for J; bases not matched to a gene: 12. The CDR3 contains 17 residues. CDR3 nucleotide sequence: TGTGCCAGCAGCCCATTACAGGTGGGGACAGGGAACACTGAAGCTTTCTTT. Translating it yields CASSPLQVGTGNTEAFF.

The CDR3 DNA sequence: TGTGCCAGCAGCTTAGCCGAGACAGGGGCCTCGCATTCACCCCTCCACTTT. Encoded protein: CASSLAETGASHSPLHF. The gene calls are TRBV7-2 and TRBJ1-6, with 8 positions matching TRBD1. This CDR3 comprises 17 residues. Unmatched junction bases numbered 9, after V lost 0 bases and J lost 8 bases. Germline-derived CDR1 and CDR2 are SGHTA and FQGNSA.

The CDR3 spells CASSVGLRAGTDTQYF. As DNA, the CDR3 is TGTGCCAGCAGCGTAGGGTTGCGGGCGGGCACAGATACGCAGTATTTT. The gene calls are TRBV9 and TRBJ2-3, with a tentative D call TRBD2 (5 bases). This CDR3 has 16 amino acids. Trimming stripped 0 bases from V and 1 base from J, with 12 bases between. Germline CDR1 reads SGDLS; CDR2 reads YYNGEE.

V is TRBV12-3 or TRBV12-4 and J is TRBJ2-1, with D hard to call. V lost 2 bases and J 9 bases, leaving 5 bases between the germline ends. The CDR3 sequence is 11 residues long. The CDR3 DNA reads as TGTGCCAGCAGTTTACCTGGTGAGCAGTTCTTC. It yields the protein CASSLPGEQFF.

There are many counts of this clonotype. The chain uses TRBV5-1 and TRBJ1-1; D might be TRBD1 (6 bases). This CDR3 has 15 amino acids. CDR1 is SGHRS and CDR2 is YFSETQ in the germline V gene. V lost 3 bases and J lost 5, with 17 bases in between. The CDR3 reads CASSSYSGGPTEAFF. The CDR3 region has the DNA TGCGCCAGCAGCTCCTATAGTGGGGGGCCTACTGAAGCTTTCTTT.

In its sample, this clonotype was seen a few times. This sequence joins TRBV12-3 or TRBV12-4 and TRBJ2-1, with 7 positions matching TRBD1. V dropped 7 bases and J dropped 4; count of bases not matched to a gene: 13. The CDR3 consists of 16 residues. The CDR3 loop is CASTDRTGLLYNEQFF. CDR3 nucleotides: TGTGCCAGCACTGACCGGACAGGCCTACTTTACAATGAGCAGTTCTTC.

This chain joins TRBV18 and TRBJ1-1; a possible D gene is TRBD1 (5 bases). CDR3 length: 17 residues. V shed 3 bases and J shed 0 bases, with 17 bases lying between them. Germline loops: CDR1 KGHSH, CDR2 LQKENI. The CDR3 DNA reads TGTGCCAGCTCACCCGCGGAGCGGGGGATCATGAACACTGAAGCTTTCTTT. This codes for CASSPAERGIMNTEAFF.

This clonotype was observed many times. The rearrangement uses TRBV5-1 and TRBJ1-1; D remains ambiguous. V shed 4 bases and J shed 6 bases, with 16 bases lying between them. Germline V CDR1 and CDR2: SGHRS, YFSETQ. The CDR3 runs 14 residues. The DNA of the CDR3 is TGCGCCAGCAGCGGACTACAGAGAGGCGCTGAAGCTTTCTTT. Its translation: CASSGLQRGAEAFF.

Ten or more counts support this clonotype. The CDR3 protein is CASSLLGGTEAFF. Written as DNA, the CDR3 is TGTGCCAGCAGTTTGTTGGGGGGCACTGAAGCTTTCTTT. The chain carries TRBV28 and TRBJ1-1; TRBD1 is a possible D gene (5 bases). Trimming cost V 3 bases and J 4 bases, with 9 bases left between them. CDR1 MDHEN and CDR2 SYDVKM come from the germline V gene. The CDR3 sequence is 13 residues long.